The 2 T cell receptor beta chains reported below all come from one sample, sequenced in a study of control samples from healthy donors and cancer patients. Here immunoSEQ multiplex PCR was the method, and the copy in TCRdb shows in-frame clones only, minus some. The table has under 150,000 clones, about nine tenths seen once; the top ten hold over 4.5%. Sequenced material: blood. Receptors originate from a man aged 25 to 40 in good health.

This chain connects TRBV5-1 to TRBJ2-7; D is tentatively TRBD1 or TRBD2 (5 bases each). With 4 bases removed from V and 6 bases from J, the gap between germline ends came to 23 bases. Germline CDR1 reads SGHRS; CDR2 reads YFSETQ. The CDR3 contains 16 residues. The CDR3 coding sequence is TGCGCCAGCAGCCACGGGACGGCCGACTACCTACTCGAGCAGTACTTC. Its translation: CASSHGTADYLLEQYF.

For the CDR3, the DNA is TGTGCCAGCAGTAGAAGTGCCAACAGAGTCCAAGAGACCCAGTACTTC. This codes for CASSRSANRVQETQYF. This chain connects TRBV6-2 or TRBV6-3 to TRBJ2-5; D is undetermined. The CDR3 has 16 amino acids. CDR1 is MNHEY, CDR2 SVGEGT, per germline. V lost 5 bases to trimming and J lost 1 base, with 17 bases between them.